What follows are 17 T cell receptor beta chains derived from one specimen sequenced in a study of blood T cell repertoires in COVID-19. Assay: immunoSEQ multiplex PCR; the TCRdb copy retains only in-frame clones and omits some. Seen here are about 320,000 clones, around nine tenths observed once, and the top ten hold less than 4%. The sample taken for sequencing was PBMCs or T cells enriched from blood (not recorded which). These receptors were taken from a woman in her thirties who had been exposed to COVID-19.

The CDR3 region is CSVGGRDSGNTIYF. The CDR3 region has the DNA TGCAGCGTTGGGGGCAGGGATTCTGGAAACACCATATATTTT. The V and J genes are TRBV29-1 and TRBJ1-3; possible D gene TRBD1, 5 bases. This CDR3 has 14 amino acids. Germline V lookup: CDR1 SQVTM, CDR2 ANQGSEA. The V and J ends lost 4 bases and 1 base respectively, with 11 bases between them.

The rearrangement uses TRBV5-1 and TRBJ2-5; D gene uncertain. Germline CDR1 and CDR2: SGHRS and YFSETQ. Trimming stripped 2 bases from V and 0 bases from J, with 8 bases between. The CDR3 length is 14 residues. CDR3 DNA sequence: TGCGCCAGCAGCTTACAGAAATACCAAGAGACCCAGTACTTC. This codes for CASSLQKYQETQYF.

This chain uses TRBV9 with TRBJ2-5; a weak D match, TRBD2 (5 bases). Germline V gene sequence: CDR1 SGDLS, CDR2 YYNGEE. V lost 4 bases and J 5 bases, leaving 15 bases between the germline ends. The CDR3 runs 14 residues. In nucleotides, the CDR3 is TGTGCCAGCAGCTCTGCCGGACTTGGGGAGACCCAGTACTTC. This gives the protein CASSSAGLGETQYF. Drawing the rest from reference TRBV9 and TRBJ2-5, the complete variable domain is DSGVTQTPKHLITATGQRVTLRCSPRSGDLSVYWYQQSLDQGLQFLIQYYNGEERAKGNILERFSAQQFPDLHSELNLSSLELGDSALYFCASSSAGLGETQYFGPGTRLLVL.

Here the CDR3 reads CASSQAGFWFF. In DNA form, the CDR3 reads TGCGCCAGCAGCCAAGCAGGGTTTTGGTTCTTC. J is TRBJ2-1 and V is TRBV4-1; a weak D match, TRBD1 (5 bases). The V end lost 1 base, the J end lost 15 bases, and 10 bases lay between the germline ends. This CDR3 spans 11 amino acids. Germline loops: CDR1 MGHRA, CDR2 YSYEKL.

The CDR3 reads CASSSGTSTDTQYF. The DNA of the CDR3 is TGTGCCAGCAGCTCCGGGACTAGCACAGATACGCAGTATTTT. The chain employs TRBV7-3 and TRBJ2-3; D may be TRBD2 (6 bases). Germline lookup yields CDR1 SGHTA and CDR2 FQGTGA. The germline V and J ends were trimmed by 4 bases and 0 bases, with 8 bases remaining between them. The CDR3 length is 14 residues.

This sequence joins TRBV24-1 and TRBJ2-3; no clear D. The V and J ends lost 3 bases and 2 bases respectively, with 8 bases between them. The CDR3 extends over 14 amino acids. The germline V gene encodes CDR1 KGHDR and CDR2 SFDVKD. CDR3 in amino acids: CATSDRRITDTQYF. The CDR3 DNA follows: TGTGCCACCAGTGATCGTCGTATCACAGATACGCAGTATTTT.

V usage is TRBV5-4 and J usage is TRBJ1-2; 7 bases fit TRBD1. Trimming removed 4 bases from V and 8 bases from J; junction bases left unmatched: 8. The CDR3 has 13 amino acids. Looked up from germline, CDR1 is SGHNT and CDR2 is YYREEE (reference sequence). Here the CDR3 DNA reads TGTGCCAGCAGCCCCTGGACAGGCGAGGGCTACACCTTC. It translates to CASSPWTGEGYTF.

The chain has TRBV5-1 and TRBJ2-5; 11 nucleotides match TRBD2. This CDR3 has 16 residues. Unmatched junction bases numbered 7, after V lost 4 bases and J lost 2 bases. Looked up from germline, CDR1 is SGHRS and CDR2 is YFSETQ. CDR3 loop: CASSVSGTSGQETQYF. The CDR3 DNA is TGCGCCAGCAGCGTATCCGGGACTAGCGGACAAGAGACCCAGTACTTC.

The chain recombines TRBV6-2 or TRBV6-3 with TRBJ1-2; D remains unclear. CDR1 is MNHEY, CDR2 SVGEGT, per germline. This CDR3 has 14 amino acids. Trimming took 0 bases from V and 7 from J, leaving 12 bases between them. As DNA, the CDR3 is TGTGCCAGCAGTTACTCCTCTTACACGGGTGGCTACACCTTC. Translated: CASSYSSYTGGYTF.

The genes are TRBV7-2 and TRBJ2-7, with a weak D call TRBD2 (5 bases). The ends were cut back, 3 bases at V and 0 bases at J, with 15 bases in the middle. Germline V gene sequence: CDR1 SGHTA, CDR2 FQGNSA. The CDR3 is 16 residues long. This CDR3 reads CASSFRPLRASYEQYF. DNA for the CDR3: TGTGCCAGCAGCTTCCGACCTTTGCGGGCCTCCTACGAGCAGTACTTC.

V is TRBV18 and J is TRBJ1-6; 8 nucleotides align to TRBD1. Germline V gene data show CDR1 as KGHSH and CDR2 as LQKENI. The CDR3 length is 15 residues. With 6 bases clipped from V and 6 bases from J, the junction kept 7 bases outside the gene matches. The CDR3 region is CASSLNGQGNSPLHF. The CDR3 DNA is TGTGCCAGCTCGCTCAACGGACAGGGTAATTCACCCCTCCACTTT.

This clone was observed a single time. This chain links TRBV9 with TRBJ2-5; D gene unclear. Germline CDR1 and CDR2: SGDLS and YYNGEE. Trimming removed 3 bases from V and 2 bases from J, with 17 bases in between. The CDR3 is 16 residues long. CDR3 nucleotide sequence: TGTGCCAGCAGCGCCCGACACCAAGGTGTACAAGAGACCCAGTACTTC. It yields the protein CASSARHQGVQETQYF.

The chain uses TRBV6-5 and TRBJ2-7; D unclear. Trimming pared 5 bases from V and 7 bases from J, leaving 9 bases between. Germline V CDR1 and CDR2: MNHEY, SVGAGI. This CDR3 has 11 residues. CDR3 DNA: TGTGCCAGCAGTCACTTACAGGAGCAGTACTTC. The encoded protein is CASSHLQEQYF.

This clone was observed a single time. V is TRBV6-5 and J is TRBJ2-5; possible D gene TRBD2, 5 bases. The CDR3 consists of 15 residues. Trimming took 6 bases from V and 2 from J, leaving 16 bases between them. The germline V gene encodes CDR1 MNHEY and CDR2 SVGAGI. This CDR3 is CASSAYPRDQETQYF. The CDR3 region has the DNA TGTGCCAGCAGCGCATACCCCCGGGATCAAGAGACCCAGTACTTC.

As for this clone: Distinct nucleotide sequences in the sample also encode this CDR3. The chain recombines TRBV9 with TRBJ1-1, with D hard to call. Germline CDR1 is SGDLS and CDR2 is YYNGEE. The CDR3 is 15 amino acids. Trimming cost V 0 bases and J 5 bases, with 14 bases left between them. For the CDR3, the DNA is TGTGCCAGCAGCGTAGGGGGAGGTGCTGGGACTGAAGCTTTCTTT. Translated, it gives CASSVGGGAGTEAFF.

The chain's CDR3 is CASSPGYSRPGQETQYF. The DNA of the CDR3 is TGTGCCAGCAGCCCAGGTTACAGTCGGCCGGGACAAGAGACCCAGTACTTC. The rearrangement links TRBV11-2 to TRBJ2-5; D perhaps matches TRBD2 (5 bases). Germline lookup yields CDR1 SGHAT and CDR2 FQNNGV. CDR3 length: 17 residues. V lost 5 bases and J lost 2, with 21 bases in between.

The gene calls are TRBV6-2 or TRBV6-3 and TRBJ2-7; the match to TRBD1 covers 7 bases. CDR3 size: 13 residues. The V segment lost 5 bases and the J segment 3 bases; nucleotides outside the gene matches: 4. CDR1 is MNHEY and CDR2 is SVGEGT in the germline V gene. In DNA, the CDR3 is TGTGCCAGCAGTAGGACAGGAAGCTACGAGCAGTACTTC. Protein product: CASSRTGSYEQYF.